The source of this T cell receptor (beta chain) is a study of beta chain features in type 1 diabetes. TCRB transcripts that were expressed got sequenced, as all of the isolated RNA had been reverse transcribed. Clones were sequenced by immunoSEQ multiplex PCR, and TCRdb holds only the in-frame ones, with some missing. The sample gives 330,000 or so clones, 15% to 20% of which show up once; about 0.045% is in the top ten. The V and J ends lost 0 bases and 1 base respectively, with 3 bases between them. The CDR3 is 13 residues long. Germline values: CDR1 SGHRS, CDR2 YFSETQ. This clone has a handful of counts. Distinct nucleotide sequences in the sample also encode this CDR3.

Sequenced input: naive CD4+ T cells from blood. This clonotype originated in a woman younger than 30 in good health. The V call is TRBV5-1, the J call TRBJ2-3, with D unresolved. In DNA, the CDR3 is TGCGCCAGCAGCTTGGGAGGCACAGATACGCAGTATTTT. Protein sequence: CASSLGGTDTQYF.